Shown below are 24 T cell receptor beta chains from a single sample sequenced in a study of shared clonotypes between healthy human individuals. TCRdb's table, derived via immunoSEQ multiplex PCR, lists solely in-frame clones and lacks some. The sample shows about 2.4 million clones, over 85% of them seen only once. Sample: naive CD4+ T cells from PBMCs. Subset defined: CD45RA+ positively selected. These receptors came from a man younger than 35 in good health. Some clones in this sample may be carry-over from other donors' samples.

A note on this clone: The same CDR3 is also encoded by other DNA sequences in this sample. The V call is TRBV5-1, the J call TRBJ2-5, with 8 nucleotides matching TRBD2. This CDR3 is 14 amino acids long. The V gene's germline CDR1 is SGHRS and CDR2 YFSETQ. Trimming at V came to 2 bases and at J to 5 bases, leaving 5 bases not matched to a gene. CDR3 region: CASSLAGAGETQYF. As DNA, the CDR3 is TGCGCCAGCAGCTTAGCGGGAGCGGGGGAGACCCAGTACTTC.

The rearrangement joins TRBV28 to TRBJ2-7; D is perhaps TRBD1 (6 bases). Trimming left V 3 bases short and J 1 base short, with 10 bases between. CDR1 and CDR2 from the germline V gene are MDHEN and SYDVKM. The CDR3 runs 14 residues. In DNA form, the CDR3 reads TGTGCCAGCAGTTTTCATCAGGGGTCCTACGAGCAGTACTTC. This codes for CASSFHQGSYEQYF.

The chain combines TRBV7-2 with TRBJ2-1; perhaps TRBD2 as D (5 bases). Germline V gives CDR1 SGHTA, CDR2 FQGNSA. Trimming removed 5 bases at V and 0 bases at J, with 11 bases between. The CDR3 is 15 residues long. The CDR3 nucleotides are TGTGCCAGCAGCACTCAGCGGAGCTCCTACAATGAGCAGTTCTTC. This sequence encodes CASSTQRSSYNEQFF.

The chain employs TRBV6-1 and TRBJ1-2; the match to TRBD1 covers 8 bases. The CDR3 has 15 residues. V gave up 6 bases and J gave up 0 bases; unmatched junction bases: 6. CDR1 and CDR2 from the germline V gene are MNHNS and SASEGT. CDR3 residues: CASRLQGGSNYGYTF. In DNA form, the CDR3 reads TGTGCCAGCAGACTACAGGGGGGGTCTAACTATGGCTACACCTTC.

The CDR3 loop is CATSRGNNEQFF. CDR3 bases: TGTGCCACCAGCAGAGGAAACAATGAGCAGTTCTTC. The chain combines TRBV15 with TRBJ2-1; D not resolved. CDR1 and CDR2 from the germline V gene are LNHNV and YYDKDF (reference sequence). The CDR3 has 12 amino acids. With 1 base removed from V and 5 bases from J, the gap between germline ends came to 3 bases.

The chain uses TRBV5-4 and TRBJ1-1, with D unclear. The germline V and J ends were trimmed by 0 bases and 3 bases, with 9 bases remaining between them. This CDR3 comprises 14 residues. In germline, CDR1 is SGHNT, CDR2 YYREEE (reference sequence). The CDR3 coding sequence is TGTGCCAGCAGCTTGGGCATTTGGGACACTGAAGCTTTCTTT. Translation gives CASSLGIWDTEAFF.

In its sample, this clone was seen once. The chain recombines TRBV4-1 with TRBJ2-1; 12 bases align to TRBD2. V shed 1 base, J shed 7 bases, and the junction held 2 bases outside the gene matches. The germline V gene encodes CDR1 MGHRA and CDR2 YSYEKL. CDR3 size: 15 residues. The CDR3 loop reads CASSQVTSGRNEQFF. In nucleotides, the CDR3 is TGCGCCAGCAGCCAAGTTACTAGCGGGAGGAATGAGCAGTTCTTC.

The J gene is TRBJ2-5, the V gene TRBV28; D is unresolved. Germline V gene data show CDR1 as MDHEN and CDR2 as SYDVKM. The CDR3 contains 13 residues. The V and J ends lost 8 bases and 1 base respectively, with 11 bases between them. CDR3 coding DNA: TGTGCCAGCCTCCCTTCTCCCCAAGAGACCCAGTACTTC. Translated, it gives CASLPSPQETQYF.

This chain uses TRBV4-1 with TRBJ1-1; 7 bases map to TRBD1. The CDR3 has 15 residues. The germline V gene has CDR1 MGHRA and CDR2 YSYEKL. The ends lost 6 bases at V and 3 bases at J; junction bases unmatched: 10. The DNA of the CDR3 is TGCGCCAGCAGTTTTGGACCCAGGGGGGACACTGAAGCTTTCTTT. This translates into CASSFGPRGDTEAFF.

The CDR3 region is CASRQLRGGGNTGELFF. The CDR3 nucleotides read TGTGCCAGCCGCCAGCTAAGAGGCGGGGGGAACACCGGGGAGCTGTTTTTT. This sequence joins TRBV7-9 and TRBJ2-2, with 7 bases matching TRBD2. Trimming cost V 8 bases and J 1 base; bases outside gene matches: 13. The CDR3 runs 17 residues. Germline CDR1 is SEHNR and CDR2 is FQNEAQ (reference sequence). The full variable domain, completed using reference TRBV7-9 and TRBJ2-2, is DTGVSQNPRHKITKRGQNVTFRCDPISEHNRLYWYRQTLGQGPEFLTYFQNEAQLEKSRLLSDRFSAERPKGSFSTLEIQRTEQGDSAMYLCASRQLRGGGNTGELFFGEGSRLTVL.

The rearrangement links TRBV7-2 to TRBJ2-7; 11 bases fit TRBD2. This CDR3 comprises 14 residues. V lost 11 bases and J lost 0; bases outside the gene matches: 6. Germline V gene data show CDR1 as SGHTA and CDR2 as FQGNSA. The CDR3 DNA is TGTGCCGCACAGACTAGCGGGGACTCCTACGAGCAGTACTTC. Protein: CAAQTSGDSYEQYF. The whole variable domain, filled in from reference TRBV7-2 and TRBJ2-7, reads GAGVSQSPSNKVTEKGKDVELRCDPISGHTALYWYRQSLGQGLEFLIYFQGNSAPDKSGLPSDRFSAERTGGSVSTLTIQRTQQEDSAVYLCAAQTSGDSYEQYFGPGTRLTVT.

This rearrangement joins TRBV30 to TRBJ2-7; TRBD2 matches at 8 bases. Germline trimming cut 5 bases from V and 1 base from J; bases unmatched to any gene: 10. Germline assignment: CDR1 GTSNPN and CDR2 SVGIG (reference sequence). The CDR3 sequence is 15 residues long. CDR3 sequence reads: CAWGIGIAGSYEQYF. For the CDR3, the DNA is TGTGCCTGGGGAATCGGGATAGCGGGATCCTACGAGCAGTACTTC. The entire variable domain, with the rest obtained from reference TRBV30 and TRBJ2-7, is as follows: SQTIHQWPATLVQPVGSPLSLECTVEGTSNPNLYWYRQAAGRGLQLLFYSVGIGQISSEVPQNLSASRPQDRQFILSSKKLLLSDSGFYLCAWGIGIAGSYEQYFGPGTRLTVT.

This chain connects TRBV7-9 to TRBJ1-3, with D unclear. Germline values: CDR1 SEHNR, CDR2 FQNEAQ (reference sequence). V lost 4 bases to trimming and J lost 4 bases, with 11 bases between them. The CDR3 spans 14 residues. The chain's CDR3 is CASSSRGYGNTIYF. CDR3 bases: TGTGCCAGCAGCTCCCGAGGGTACGGAAACACCATATATTTT.

V is TRBV6-4 and J is TRBJ1-1; D call uncertain. The CDR3 consists of 15 residues. Trimming left V 0 bases short and J 1 base short, with 9 bases between. The germline gives CDR1 MRHNA, CDR2 SNTAGT. The CDR3 sequence: CASSDSAAPNTEAFF. CDR3 DNA: TGTGCCAGCAGTGACTCGGCAGCCCCGAACACTGAAGCTTTCTTT.

This sequence joins TRBV6-5 and TRBJ2-6; weak D call: TRBD1 (5 bases). The ends were cut back, 2 bases at V and 1 base at J, with 9 bases in the middle. The CDR3 length is 16 residues. Per germline, CDR1 MNHEY and CDR2 SVGAGI. The CDR3 reads CASSYRRVSGANVLTF. CDR3 nucleotides: TGTGCCAGCAGTTACCGCAGGGTGTCTGGGGCCAACGTCCTGACTTTC.

This clone was picked up one time. The genes are TRBV9 and TRBJ1-2; D remains ambiguous. The germline V gene encodes CDR1 SGDLS and CDR2 YYNGEE. This CDR3 is built from 14 residues. Trimming cost V 0 bases and J 2 bases, with 8 bases left between them. The CDR3 protein is CASSVEAANYGYTF. The DNA for the CDR3 is TGTGCCAGCAGCGTAGAGGCAGCCAACTATGGCTACACCTTC. Based on the CDR3 plus reference TRBV9 and TRBJ1-2, the full variable domain is DSGVTQTPKHLITATGQRVTLRCSPRSGDLSVYWYQQSLDQGLQFLIQYYNGEERAKGNILERFSAQQFPDLHSELNLSSLELGDSALYFCASSVEAANYGYTFGSGTRLTVV.

The genes are TRBV7-9 and TRBJ2-7, with D unresolved. V shed 0 bases and J shed 0 bases, with 6 bases lying between them. Germline V gene sequence: CDR1 SEHNR, CDR2 FQNEAQ (reference sequence). CDR3 length: 14 residues. CDR3: CASSLAGNSYEQYF. The CDR3 DNA reads TGTGCCAGCAGCTTAGCCGGCAACTCCTACGAGCAGTACTTC. Together with reference TRBV7-9 and TRBJ2-7, the CDR3 gives the full variable domain: DTGVSQNPRHKITKRGQNVTFRCDPISEHNRLYWYRQTLGQGPEFLTYFQNEAQLEKSRLLSDRFSAERPKGSFSTLEIQRTEQGDSAMYLCASSLAGNSYEQYFGPGTRLTVT.

This clone appeared a few times. For the CDR3, the DNA is TGTGCCAGTAGTTCGAGGACAGGGCGCCCCTCTGGATATGGCTACACCTTC. It translates to CASSSRTGRPSGYGYTF. This chain uses TRBV19 with TRBJ1-2; 8 bases agree with TRBD1. The germline CDR1 and CDR2 sequences are LNHDA and SQIVND (reference sequence). The length of the CDR3 is 17 residues. V gave up 5 bases and J gave up 5 bases; unmatched junction bases: 16.

The gene calls are TRBV5-4 and TRBJ2-7; 15 bases are shared with TRBD2. This CDR3 has 15 amino acids. The junction had 5 bases not matched to a gene; V was cut back by 4 bases and J by 6 bases. CDR1 is SGHNT, CDR2 YYREEE, per germline (reference sequence). In DNA form, the CDR3 reads TGTGCCAGCAGCACTGGGACTAGCGGGGGGTTCGAGCAGTACTTC. Translated: CASSTGTSGGFEQYF. The whole variable domain, filled in from reference TRBV5-4 and TRBJ2-7, reads ETGVTQSPTHLIKTRGQQVTLRCSSQSGHNTVSWYQQALGQGPQFIFQYYREEENGRGNFPPRFSGLQFPNYSSELNVNALELDDSALYLCASSTGTSGGFEQYFGPGTRLTVT.

A remark on this clone: Distinct nucleotide sequences in the sample also encode this CDR3. The chain uses TRBV30 and TRBJ2-3, with a possible D match to TRBD1 (5 bases). V was cut by 0 bases and J by 4 bases, with 5 bases left in between. Germline CDR1 is GTSNPN and CDR2 is SVGIG (reference sequence). The CDR3 has 12 residues. The CDR3 DNA is TGTGCCTGGAGTGTACAGGCAGATACGCAGTATTTT. Its translation: CAWSVQADTQYF.

The CDR3 region is CASRNAQISSKVGQDGGYTF. CDR3 coding DNA: TGTGCCAGCAGAAATGCCCAAATATCCTCGAAAGTAGGGCAGGATGGTGGCTACACCTTC. The chain has TRBV7-3 and TRBJ1-2; D gene ambiguous. CDR3 size: 20 residues. Germline CDR1 is SGHTA and CDR2 is FQGTGA. Trimming stripped 6 bases from V and 7 bases from J, with 36 bases between.

In its sample, this clone was seen once. The chain carries TRBV27 and TRBJ2-1, with a tentative D call TRBD2 (6 bases). The CDR3 contains 15 residues. The germline V gene has CDR1 MNHEY and CDR2 SMNVEV (reference sequence). With 5 bases removed from V and 4 bases from J, the gap between germline ends came to 15 bases. CDR3 nucleotides: TGTGCCAGCAGTCTCCGGGACTCCCTATACAATGAGCAGTTCTTC. Amino acid sequence: CASSLRDSLYNEQFF.

J is TRBJ2-1 and V is TRBV28; 7 nucleotides match TRBD2. The CDR3 has 15 amino acids. Germline assignment: CDR1 MDHEN and CDR2 SYDVKM. The trim removed 3 bases at V and 3 bases at J, leaving 5 bases unmatched. The CDR3 protein is CASSLGGSLYNEQFF. For the CDR3, the DNA is TGTGCCAGCAGTTTGGGCGGGAGTCTCTACAATGAGCAGTTCTTC. The whole variable domain, remainder taken from reference TRBV28 and TRBJ2-1, is DVKVTQSSRYLVKRTGEKVFLECVQDMDHENMFWYRQDPGLGLRLIYFSYDVKMKEKGDIPEGYSVSREKKERFSLILESASTNQTSMYLCASSLGGSLYNEQFFGPGTRLTVL.

This chain connects TRBV2 to TRBJ2-7; TRBD2 is a possible D gene (6 bases). Germline V lookup: CDR1 SNHLY, CDR2 FYNNEI. V gave up 8 bases and J gave up 6 bases, with 17 bases separating them. The CDR3 length is 13 residues. For the CDR3, the DNA is TGTGCCAGCCGCGGGACGGCGCTGGGCGAGCAGTACTTC. It specifies CASRGTALGEQYF.